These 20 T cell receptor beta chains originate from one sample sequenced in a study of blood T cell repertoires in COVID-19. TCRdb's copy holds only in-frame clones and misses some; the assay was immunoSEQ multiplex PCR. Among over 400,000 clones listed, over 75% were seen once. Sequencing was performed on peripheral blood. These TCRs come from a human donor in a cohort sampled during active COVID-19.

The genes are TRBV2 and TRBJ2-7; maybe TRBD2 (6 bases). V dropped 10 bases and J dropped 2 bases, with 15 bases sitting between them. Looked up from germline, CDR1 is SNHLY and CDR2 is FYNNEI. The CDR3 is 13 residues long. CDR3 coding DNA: TGTGCCACCCGGCGGGACCCCCCCTACGAGCAGTACTTC. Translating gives CATRRDPPYEQYF.

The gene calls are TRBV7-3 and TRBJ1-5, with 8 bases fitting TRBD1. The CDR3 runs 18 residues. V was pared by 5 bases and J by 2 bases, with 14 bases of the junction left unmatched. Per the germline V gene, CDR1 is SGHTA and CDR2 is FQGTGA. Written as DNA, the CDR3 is TGTGCCAGCAGCCTAGACAGGGGTAAGTGGCATGGCAATCAGCCCCAGCATTTT. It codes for CASSLDRGKWHGNQPQHF.

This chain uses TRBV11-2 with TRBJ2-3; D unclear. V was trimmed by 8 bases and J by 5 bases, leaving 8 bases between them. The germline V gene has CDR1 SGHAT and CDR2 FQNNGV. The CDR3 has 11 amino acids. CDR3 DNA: TGTGCCAGCGCGCTCGGAGATACGCAGTATTTT. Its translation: CASALGDTQYF.

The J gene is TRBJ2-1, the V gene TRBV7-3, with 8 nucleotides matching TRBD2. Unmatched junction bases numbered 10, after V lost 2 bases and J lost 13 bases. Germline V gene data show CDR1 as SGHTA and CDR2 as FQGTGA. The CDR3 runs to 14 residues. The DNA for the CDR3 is TGTGCCAGCAGCTTAGAAGTTAGCGGGAATCAACAGTTCTTC. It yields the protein CASSLEVSGNQQFF.

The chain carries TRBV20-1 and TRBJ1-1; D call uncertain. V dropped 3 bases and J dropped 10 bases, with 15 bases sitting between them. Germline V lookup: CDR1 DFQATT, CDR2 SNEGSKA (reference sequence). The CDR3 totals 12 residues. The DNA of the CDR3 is TGCAGTGCTAGTCCCGAGGCGGGAACAGCTTTCTTT. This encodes CSASPEAGTAFF.

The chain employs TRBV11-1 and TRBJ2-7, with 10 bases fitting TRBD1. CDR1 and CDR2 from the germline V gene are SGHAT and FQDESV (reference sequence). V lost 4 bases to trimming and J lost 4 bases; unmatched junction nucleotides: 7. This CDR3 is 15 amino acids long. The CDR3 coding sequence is TGTGCCAGCAGCTCAGTGGGACAGGGGTCATACGAGCAGTACTTC. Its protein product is CASSSVGQGSYEQYF.

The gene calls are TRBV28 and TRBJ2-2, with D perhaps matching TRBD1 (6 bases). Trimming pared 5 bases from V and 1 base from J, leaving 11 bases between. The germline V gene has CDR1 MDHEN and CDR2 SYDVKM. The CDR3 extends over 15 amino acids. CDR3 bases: TGTGCCAGCAGTCCCAGGGGATGGAACACCGGGGAGCTGTTTTTT. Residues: CASSPRGWNTGELFF.

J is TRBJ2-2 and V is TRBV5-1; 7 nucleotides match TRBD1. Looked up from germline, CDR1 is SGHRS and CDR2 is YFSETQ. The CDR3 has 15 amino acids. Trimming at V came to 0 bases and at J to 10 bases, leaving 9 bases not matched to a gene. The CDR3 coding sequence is TGCGCCAGCAGCTTGGACAGGGGTTCGGGTGAGGAGCTGTTTTTT. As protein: CASSLDRGSGEELFF.

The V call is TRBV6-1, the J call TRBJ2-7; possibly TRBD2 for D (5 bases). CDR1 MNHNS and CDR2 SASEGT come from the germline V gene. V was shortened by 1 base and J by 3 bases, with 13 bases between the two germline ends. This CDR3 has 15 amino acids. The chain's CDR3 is CASSEGVSVLYEQYF. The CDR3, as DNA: TGTGCCAGCAGTGAAGGAGTTAGCGTCCTCTACGAGCAGTACTTC.

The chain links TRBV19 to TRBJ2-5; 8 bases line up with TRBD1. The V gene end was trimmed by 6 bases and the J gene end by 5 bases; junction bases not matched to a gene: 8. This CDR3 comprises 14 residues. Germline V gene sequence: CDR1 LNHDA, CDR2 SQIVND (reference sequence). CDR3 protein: CASRPQGAFETQYF. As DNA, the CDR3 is TGTGCCAGTAGGCCGCAGGGGGCGTTTGAGACCCAGTACTTC.

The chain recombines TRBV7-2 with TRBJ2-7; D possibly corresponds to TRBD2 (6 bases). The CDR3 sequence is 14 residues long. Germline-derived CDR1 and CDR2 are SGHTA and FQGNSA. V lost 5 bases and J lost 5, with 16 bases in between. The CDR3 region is CASSAQASAHEQYF. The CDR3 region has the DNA TGTGCCAGCAGCGCCCAGGCTAGCGCCCACGAGCAGTACTTC.

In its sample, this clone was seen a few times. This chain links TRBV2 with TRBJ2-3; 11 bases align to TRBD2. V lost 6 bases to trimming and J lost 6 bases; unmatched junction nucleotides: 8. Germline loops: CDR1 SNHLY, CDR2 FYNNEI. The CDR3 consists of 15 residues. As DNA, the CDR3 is TGTGCCAGCAGAAGGCTAGCGGGAGGAGGTGATACGCAGTATTTT. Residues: CASRRLAGGGDTQYF.

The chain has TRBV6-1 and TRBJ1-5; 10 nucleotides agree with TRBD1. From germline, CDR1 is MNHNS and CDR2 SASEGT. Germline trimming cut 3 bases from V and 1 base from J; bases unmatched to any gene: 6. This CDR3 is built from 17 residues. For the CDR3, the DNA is TGTGCCAGCAGTGAGACGACAGGGGGCGGCAGCAATCAGCCCCAGCATTTT. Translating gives CASSETTGGGSNQPQHF.

CDR3 sequence reads: CATSDSLYNEQFF. The CDR3 DNA is TGTGCCACCAGTGATTCCCTCTACAATGAGCAGTTCTTC. V usage is TRBV24-1 and J usage is TRBJ2-1; the D is unclear. Trimming stripped 2 bases from V and 3 bases from J, with 4 bases between. Per germline, CDR1 KGHDR and CDR2 SFDVKD. The CDR3 covers 13 residues.

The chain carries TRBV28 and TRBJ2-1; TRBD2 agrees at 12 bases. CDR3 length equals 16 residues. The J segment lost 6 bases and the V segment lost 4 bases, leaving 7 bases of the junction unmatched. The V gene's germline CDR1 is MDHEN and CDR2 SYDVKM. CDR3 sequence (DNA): TGTGCCAGCAGTTCCCCGGGACTAGCGGGCCGCAATGAGCAGTTCTTC. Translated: CASSSPGLAGRNEQFF.

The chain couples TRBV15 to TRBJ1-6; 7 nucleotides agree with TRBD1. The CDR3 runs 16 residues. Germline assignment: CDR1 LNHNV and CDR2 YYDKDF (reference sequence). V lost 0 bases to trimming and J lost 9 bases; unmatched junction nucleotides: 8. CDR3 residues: CATSRDRQGVGSPLHF. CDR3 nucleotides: TGTGCCACCAGCAGAGATCGACAGGGTGTTGGTTCACCCCTCCACTTT.

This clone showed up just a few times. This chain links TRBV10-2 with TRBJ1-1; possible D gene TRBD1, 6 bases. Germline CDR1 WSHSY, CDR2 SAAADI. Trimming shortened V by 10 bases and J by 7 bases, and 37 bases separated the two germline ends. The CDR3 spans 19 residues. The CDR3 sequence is CAILGTLTGKKRLAYEAFF. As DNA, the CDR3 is TGCGCCATCCTAGGTACCCTCACAGGGAAAAAAAGATTAGCGTATGAAGCTTTCTTT.

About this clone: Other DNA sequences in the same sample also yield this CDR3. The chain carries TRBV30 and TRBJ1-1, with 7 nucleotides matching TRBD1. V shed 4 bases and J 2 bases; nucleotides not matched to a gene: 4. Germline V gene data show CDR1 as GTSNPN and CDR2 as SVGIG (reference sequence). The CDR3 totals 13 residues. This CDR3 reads CAWTRQGNTEAFF. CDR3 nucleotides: TGTGCCTGGACGAGACAGGGCAACACTGAAGCTTTCTTT.

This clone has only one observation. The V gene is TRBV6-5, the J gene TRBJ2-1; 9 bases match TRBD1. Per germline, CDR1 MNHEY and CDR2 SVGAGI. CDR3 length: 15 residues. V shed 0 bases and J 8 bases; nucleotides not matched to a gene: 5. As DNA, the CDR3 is TGTGCCAGCAGTTACTCGCGGGACAGGGCACATGAGCAGTTCTTC. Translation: CASSYSRDRAHEQFF.

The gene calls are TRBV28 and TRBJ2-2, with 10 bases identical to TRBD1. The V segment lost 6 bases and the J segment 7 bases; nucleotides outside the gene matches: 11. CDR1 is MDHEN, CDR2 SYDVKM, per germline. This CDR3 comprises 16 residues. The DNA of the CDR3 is TGTGCCAGCAGGACCACCGGGACAGGGGTTGGCGGGGAGCTGTTTTTT. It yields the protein CASRTTGTGVGGELFF.